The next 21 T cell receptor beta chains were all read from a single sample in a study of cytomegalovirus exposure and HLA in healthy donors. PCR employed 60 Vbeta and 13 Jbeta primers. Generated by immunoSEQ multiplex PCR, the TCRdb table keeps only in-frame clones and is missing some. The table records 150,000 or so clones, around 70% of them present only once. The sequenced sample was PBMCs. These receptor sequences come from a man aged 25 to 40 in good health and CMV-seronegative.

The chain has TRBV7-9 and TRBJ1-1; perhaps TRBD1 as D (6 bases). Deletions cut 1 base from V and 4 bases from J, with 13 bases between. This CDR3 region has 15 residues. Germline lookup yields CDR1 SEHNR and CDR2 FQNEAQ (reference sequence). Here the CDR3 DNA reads TGTGCCAGCAGCTTAGTGTCAGGGGAGGGCACTGAAGCTTTCTTT. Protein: CASSLVSGEGTEAFF. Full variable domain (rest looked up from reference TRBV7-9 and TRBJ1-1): DTGVSQNPRHKITKRGQNVTFRCDPISEHNRLYWYRQTLGQGPEFLTYFQNEAQLEKSRLLSDRFSAERPKGSFSTLEIQRTEQGDSAMYLCASSLVSGEGTEAFFGQGTRLTVV.

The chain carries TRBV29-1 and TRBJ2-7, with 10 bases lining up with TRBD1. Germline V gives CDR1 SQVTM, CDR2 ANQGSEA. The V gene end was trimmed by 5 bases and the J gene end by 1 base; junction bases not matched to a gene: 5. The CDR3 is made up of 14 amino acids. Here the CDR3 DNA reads TGCAGCGTTCTCGGGACAGGGGTATCCTACGAGCAGTACTTC. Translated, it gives CSVLGTGVSYEQYF.

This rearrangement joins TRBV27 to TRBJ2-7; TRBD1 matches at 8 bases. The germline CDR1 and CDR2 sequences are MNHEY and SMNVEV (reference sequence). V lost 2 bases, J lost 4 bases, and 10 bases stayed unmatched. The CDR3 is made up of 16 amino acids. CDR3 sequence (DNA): TGTGCCAGCAGTTTAACCCCCCAGGGGGCCAGTTACGAGCAGTACTTC. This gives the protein CASSLTPQGASYEQYF.

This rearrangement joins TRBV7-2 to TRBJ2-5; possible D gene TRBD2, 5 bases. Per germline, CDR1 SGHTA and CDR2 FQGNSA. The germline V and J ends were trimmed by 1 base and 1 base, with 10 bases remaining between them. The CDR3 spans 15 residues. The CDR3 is CASSLVYAGQETQYF. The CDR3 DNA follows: TGTGCCAGCAGCTTAGTTTACGCGGGCCAAGAGACCCAGTACTTC.

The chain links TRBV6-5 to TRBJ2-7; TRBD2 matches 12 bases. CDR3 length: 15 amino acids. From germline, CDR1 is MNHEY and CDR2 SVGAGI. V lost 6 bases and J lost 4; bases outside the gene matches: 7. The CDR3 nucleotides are TGTGCCAGCAGCTCGGCTAGCGGGGGGGCGTACGAGCAGTACTTC. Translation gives CASSSASGGAYEQYF.

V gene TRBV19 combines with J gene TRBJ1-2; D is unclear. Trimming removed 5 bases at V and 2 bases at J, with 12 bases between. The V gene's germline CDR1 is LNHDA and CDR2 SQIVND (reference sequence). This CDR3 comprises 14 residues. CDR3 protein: CASSPGIWNYGYTF. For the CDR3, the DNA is TGTGCCAGTAGTCCGGGAATATGGAACTATGGCTACACCTTC.

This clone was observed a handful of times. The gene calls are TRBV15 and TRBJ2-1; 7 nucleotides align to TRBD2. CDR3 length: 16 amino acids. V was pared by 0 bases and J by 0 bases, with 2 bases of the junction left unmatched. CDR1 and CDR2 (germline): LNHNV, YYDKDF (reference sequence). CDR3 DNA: TGTGCCACCAGCAGAGAACTAGCGAGCTCCTACAATGAGCAGTTCTTC. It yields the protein CATSRELASSYNEQFF.

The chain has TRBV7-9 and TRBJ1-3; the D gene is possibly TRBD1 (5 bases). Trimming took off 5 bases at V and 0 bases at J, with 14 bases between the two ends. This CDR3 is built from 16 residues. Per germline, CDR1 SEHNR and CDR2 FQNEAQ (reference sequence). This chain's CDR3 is CASSHGTSFSGNTIYF. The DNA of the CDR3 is TGTGCCAGCAGCCATGGGACTTCCTTCTCTGGAAACACCATATATTTT.

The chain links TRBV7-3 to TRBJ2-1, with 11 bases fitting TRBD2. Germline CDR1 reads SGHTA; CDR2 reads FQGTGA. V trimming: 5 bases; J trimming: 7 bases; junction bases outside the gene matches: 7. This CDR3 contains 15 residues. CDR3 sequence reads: CASSRIAGGENEQFF. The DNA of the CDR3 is TGTGCCAGCAGCCGAATAGCGGGGGGGGAGAATGAGCAGTTCTTC. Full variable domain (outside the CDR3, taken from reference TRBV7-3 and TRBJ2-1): GAGVSQTPSNKVTEKGKYVELRCDPISGHTALYWYRQSLGQGPEFLIYFQGTGAADDSGLPNDRFFAVRPEGSVSTLKIQRTERGDSAVYLCASSRIAGGENEQFFGPGTRLTVL.

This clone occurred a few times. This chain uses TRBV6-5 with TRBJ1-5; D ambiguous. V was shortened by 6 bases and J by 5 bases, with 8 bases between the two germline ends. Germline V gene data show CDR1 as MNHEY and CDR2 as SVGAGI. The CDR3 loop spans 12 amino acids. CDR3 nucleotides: TGTGCCAGCAGAAACGGGGATCAGCCCCAGCATTTT. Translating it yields CASRNGDQPQHF.

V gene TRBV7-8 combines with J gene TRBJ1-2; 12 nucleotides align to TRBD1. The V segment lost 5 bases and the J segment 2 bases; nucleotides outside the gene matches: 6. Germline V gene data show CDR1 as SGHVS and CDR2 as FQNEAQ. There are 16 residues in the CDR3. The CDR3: CASSPGTGGANYGYTF. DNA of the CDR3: TGTGCCAGCAGCCCCGGGACAGGGGGCGCGAACTATGGCTACACCTTC. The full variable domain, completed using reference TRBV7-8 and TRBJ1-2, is GAGVSQSPRYKVAKRGQDVALRCDPISGHVSLFWYQQALGQGPEFLTYFQNEAQLDKSGLPSDRFFAERPEGSVSTLKIQRTQQEDSAVYLCASSPGTGGANYGYTFGSGTRLTVV.

This CDR3 is CASSTGTGVNYGYTF. CDR3 DNA: TGCGCCAGCAGCACCGGGACAGGCGTAAACTATGGCTACACCTTC. This chain uses TRBV5-1 with TRBJ1-2, with 8 bases that match TRBD1. Trimming removed 4 bases from V and 2 bases from J; junction bases left unmatched: 7. CDR3 size: 15 residues. Germline values: CDR1 SGHRS, CDR2 YFSETQ.

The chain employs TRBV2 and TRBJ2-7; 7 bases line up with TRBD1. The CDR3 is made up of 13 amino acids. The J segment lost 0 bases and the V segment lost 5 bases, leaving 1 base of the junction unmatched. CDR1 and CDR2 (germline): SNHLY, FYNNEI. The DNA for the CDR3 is TGTGCCAGCAGTTGGGACAGCTCCTACGAGCAGTACTTC. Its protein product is CASSWDSSYEQYF.

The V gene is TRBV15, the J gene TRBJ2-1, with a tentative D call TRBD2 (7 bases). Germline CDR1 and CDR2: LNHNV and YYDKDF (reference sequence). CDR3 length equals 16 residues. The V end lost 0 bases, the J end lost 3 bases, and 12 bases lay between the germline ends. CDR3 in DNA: TGTGCCACCAGCAGAGATAGAGGGGGGGGCTACAATGAGCAGTTCTTC. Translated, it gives CATSRDRGGGYNEQFF. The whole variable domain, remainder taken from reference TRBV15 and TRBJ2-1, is DAMVIQNPRYQVTQFGKPVTLSCSQTLNHNVMYWYQQKSSQAPKLLFHYYDKDFNNEADTPDNFQSRRPNTSFCFLDIRSPGLGDTAMYLCATSRDRGGGYNEQFFGPGTRLTVL.

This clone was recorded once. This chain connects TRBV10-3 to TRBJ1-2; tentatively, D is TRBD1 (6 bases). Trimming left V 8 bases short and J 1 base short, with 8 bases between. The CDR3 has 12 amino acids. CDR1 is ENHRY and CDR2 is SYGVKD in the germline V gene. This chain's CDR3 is CAISGVNYGYTF. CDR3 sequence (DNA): TGTGCCATCTCAGGGGTTAACTATGGCTACACCTTC.

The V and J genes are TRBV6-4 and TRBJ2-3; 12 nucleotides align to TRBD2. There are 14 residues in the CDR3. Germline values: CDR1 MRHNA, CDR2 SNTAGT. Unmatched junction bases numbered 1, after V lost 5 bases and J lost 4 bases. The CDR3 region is CASSPSGGADTQYF. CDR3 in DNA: TGTGCCAGCAGTCCTAGCGGGGGGGCAGATACGCAGTATTTT.

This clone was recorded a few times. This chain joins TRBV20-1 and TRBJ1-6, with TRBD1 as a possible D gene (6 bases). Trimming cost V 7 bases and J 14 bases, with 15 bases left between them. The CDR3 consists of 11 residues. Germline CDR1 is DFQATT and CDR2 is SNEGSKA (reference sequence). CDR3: CSGKTGSALHF. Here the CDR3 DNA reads TGCAGTGGGAAAACAGGGAGTGCCCTCCACTTT.

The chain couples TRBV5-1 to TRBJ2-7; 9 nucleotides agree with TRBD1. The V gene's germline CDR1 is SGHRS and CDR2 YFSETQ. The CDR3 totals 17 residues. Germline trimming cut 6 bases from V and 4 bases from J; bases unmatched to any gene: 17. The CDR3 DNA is TGCGCCAGCACAACCCACCCTTACAGGGGGCTAGGGTACGAGCAGTACTTC. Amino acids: CASTTHPYRGLGYEQYF. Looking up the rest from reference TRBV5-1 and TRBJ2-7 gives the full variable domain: KAGVTQTPRYLIKTRGQQVTLSCSPISGHRSVSWYQQTPGQGLQFLFEYFSETQRNKGNFPGRFSGRQFSNSRSEMNVSTLELGDSALYLCASTTHPYRGLGYEQYFGPGTRLTVT.

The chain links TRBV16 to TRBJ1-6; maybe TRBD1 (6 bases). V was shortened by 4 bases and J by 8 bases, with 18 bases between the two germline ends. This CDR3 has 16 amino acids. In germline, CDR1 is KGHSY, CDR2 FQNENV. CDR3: CASSRTTGNWDSPLHF. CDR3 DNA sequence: TGTGCCAGCAGCCGCACAACAGGGAATTGGGATTCACCCCTCCACTTT.

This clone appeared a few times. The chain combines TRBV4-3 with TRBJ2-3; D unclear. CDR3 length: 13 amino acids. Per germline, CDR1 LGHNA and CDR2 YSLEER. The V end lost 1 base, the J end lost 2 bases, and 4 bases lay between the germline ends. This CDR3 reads CASSQVFTDTQYF. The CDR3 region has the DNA TGCGCCAGCAGCCAAGTCTTCACAGATACGCAGTATTTT.

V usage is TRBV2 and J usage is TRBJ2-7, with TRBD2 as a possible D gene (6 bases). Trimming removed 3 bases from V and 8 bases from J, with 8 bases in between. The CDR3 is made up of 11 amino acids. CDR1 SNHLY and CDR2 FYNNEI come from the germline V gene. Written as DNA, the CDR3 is TGTGCCAGCAGTGAGGAGGGCCAGCAGTACTTC. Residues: CASSEEGQQYF.